Shown below are 15 T cell receptor beta chains from a single sample sequenced in a study of blood T cell repertoires in COVID-19. Some clones are missing from TCRdb's copy, which holds only in-frame ones; the method was immunoSEQ multiplex PCR. Of 450,000 to 500,000 clones in the sample, 70% to 90% were seen once. Sequencing was performed on peripheral blood. The receptor source for this set is a human donor in a cohort sampled during active COVID-19.

V usage is TRBV19 and J usage is TRBJ1-1; no clear D gene. V was cut by 1 base and J by 5 bases, with 8 bases left in between. There are 13 residues in the CDR3. Germline CDR1 reads LNHDA; CDR2 reads SQIVND (reference sequence). The DNA of the CDR3 is TGTGCCAGTAGTATAGTTCCGCGAACTGAAGCTTTCTTT. This codes for CASSIVPRTEAFF.

This clone was seen only a few times. This chain links TRBV3-1 (or the pseudogene TRBV3-2) with TRBJ2-2, with D perhaps TRBD2 (5 bases). V dropped 4 bases and J dropped 4 bases, with 16 bases sitting between them. This CDR3 has 16 residues. In germline, CDR1 is LGHDT, CDR2 YNNKEL (reference sequence). CDR3 DNA: TGTGCCAGCAGCCGTACCCCTAGCAGGTTCACCGGGGAGCTGTTTTTT. It translates to CASSRTPSRFTGELFF.

The gene calls are TRBV4-1 and TRBJ2-7, with TRBD2 identical over 10 bases. This CDR3 contains 17 residues. V trimming: 0 bases; J trimming: 3 bases; junction bases outside the gene matches: 8. Germline V gene lookup returns CDR1 MGHRA and CDR2 YSYEKL. The chain's CDR3 is CASSQEGRLAGNYEQYF. As DNA, the CDR3 is TGCGCCAGCAGCCAAGAAGGCAGACTAGCGGGCAACTACGAGCAGTACTTC.

V gene TRBV6-6 combines with J gene TRBJ2-3; 13 bases are shared with TRBD2. V lost 5 bases, J lost 8 bases, and 10 bases stayed unmatched. The CDR3 consists of 16 residues. Per germline, CDR1 MNHNY and CDR2 SVGAGI (reference sequence). The CDR3 DNA is TGTGCCAGCAGTCCTCCACTAGCGGGAGGGCCTGGTACGCAGTATTTT. It yields the protein CASSPPLAGGPGTQYF.

The chain carries TRBV6-5 and TRBJ1-6, with D hard to call. The V end lost 8 bases, the J end lost 13 bases, and 24 bases lay between the germline ends. Germline assignment: CDR1 MNHEY and CDR2 SVGAGI. The CDR3 is 15 amino acids. The CDR3 region is CASGPELGREVPLHF. The DNA of the CDR3 is TGTGCCAGCGGTCCGGAACTTGGTCGGGAGGTTCCCCTCCACTTT.

V gene TRBV19 combines with J gene TRBJ1-5; TRBD1 aligns across 8 bases. This CDR3 spans 13 amino acids. J was trimmed by 7 bases and V by 10 bases; bases with no gene match: 9. Per germline, CDR1 LNHDA and CDR2 SQIVND (reference sequence). In DNA, the CDR3 is TGTGCCACCGCACAGGGGGGTCACCAGCCCCAGCATTTT. It encodes CATAQGGHQPQHF.

This chain uses TRBV27 with TRBJ2-1; perhaps TRBD2 as D (5 bases). CDR3 size: 17 residues. Deletions cut 5 bases from V and 4 bases from J, with 21 bases between. Germline V gives CDR1 MNHEY, CDR2 SMNVEV (reference sequence). The CDR3 DNA sequence: TGTGCCAGCAGTCCGACCCTAGCCCCTCTGGCGTACAATGAGCAGTTCTTC. Its translation: CASSPTLAPLAYNEQFF.

This clone was seen just once. The chain recombines TRBV7-2 with TRBJ2-1; 8 bases line up with TRBD2. Unmatched junction bases numbered 5, after V lost 7 bases and J lost 0 bases. Germline values: CDR1 SGHTA, CDR2 FQGNSA. The CDR3 covers 15 residues. The CDR3 coding sequence is TGTGCCAGCAACCAGCGGGAGAGCTCCTACAATGAGCAGTTCTTC. As protein: CASNQRESSYNEQFF.

The chain employs TRBV7-8 and TRBJ2-3; D might be TRBD1 (6 bases). The germline CDR1 and CDR2 sequences are SGHVS and FQNEAQ. V was trimmed by 5 bases and J by 7 bases, leaving 13 bases between them. The CDR3 contains 13 residues. The CDR3 reads CASSPPGVNTQYF. As DNA, the CDR3 is TGTGCCAGCAGCCCCCCAGGGGTAAATACGCAGTATTTT.

This clone appeared once. The V and J genes are TRBV5-4 and TRBJ2-1; possibly TRBD1 for D (6 bases). V shed 2 bases and J shed 7 bases, with 10 bases lying between them. This CDR3 has 13 residues. Germline loops: CDR1 SGHNT, CDR2 YYREEE (reference sequence). The chain's CDR3 is CASSLAGVNEQFF. CDR3 coding DNA: TGTGCCAGCAGCTTAGCAGGGGTGAATGAGCAGTTCTTC. Full variable domain (outside the CDR3, taken from reference TRBV5-4 and TRBJ2-1): ETGVTQSPTHLIKTRGQQVTLRCSSQSGHNTVSWYQQALGQGPQFIFQYYREEENGRGNFPPRFSGLQFPNYSSELNVNALELDDSALYLCASSLAGVNEQFFGPGTRLTVL.

V gene TRBV28 combines with J gene TRBJ1-1, with 7 bases identical to TRBD1. Germline CDR1 and CDR2: MDHEN and SYDVKM. The CDR3 loop spans 14 amino acids. Trimming at V came to 6 bases and at J to 3 bases, leaving 7 bases not matched to a gene. Here the CDR3 DNA reads TGTGCCAGCAGAGAAGCAGGGGGTGACACTGAAGCTTTCTTT. Translating gives CASREAGGDTEAFF. Using reference TRBV28 and TRBJ1-1 for the parts outside the CDR3, the full variable domain is DVKVTQSSRYLVKRTGEKVFLECVQDMDHENMFWYRQDPGLGLRLIYFSYDVKMKEKGDIPEGYSVSREKKERFSLILESASTNQTSMYLCASREAGGDTEAFFGQGTRLTVV.

J is TRBJ2-7 and V is TRBV27, with a tentative D call TRBD2 (5 bases). Germline lookup yields CDR1 MNHEY and CDR2 SMNVEV (reference sequence). The CDR3 is made up of 18 amino acids. V was pared by 5 bases and J by 3 bases, with 26 bases between. For the CDR3, the DNA is TGTGCCAGCAGTGCCGGAACGGGATTCTCAAATTCCCACTACGAGCAGTACTTC. Translated, it gives CASSAGTGFSNSHYEQYF.

The table lists this clone with a count of one. The CDR3 nucleotides are TGTGCCAGTAGTTTTAGCGCCAGTCTCGACGAGCAGTACTTC. It is translated as CASSFSASLDEQYF. The chain links TRBV19 to TRBJ2-7; tentative D call: TRBD2 (5 bases). Trimming stripped 5 bases from V and 5 bases from J, with 16 bases between. The CDR3 runs 14 residues. CDR1 LNHDA and CDR2 SQIVND come from the germline V gene (reference sequence).

Details on this clone: At one end, the junction sequence differs from germline, possibly due to a read error. The sample holds other DNA sequences that translate to the same CDR3. The gene calls are TRBV27 and TRBJ2-7, with 14 positions matching TRBD2. The CDR3 extends over 17 amino acids. Per germline, CDR1 MNHEY and CDR2 SMNVEV (reference sequence). The CDR3 here is CASSLSPGLAGDYEQYF. The CDR3 nucleotides are TGTGCCAGCAGTCTATCCCCGGGACTAGCGGGAGACTACGAGCAGTACTTC.

Written as DNA, the CDR3 is TGTGCCAGCACCATAGCGGGAGGACCCGGGGAGCTGTTTTTT. Amino acids: CASTIAGGPGELFF. The chain is built from TRBV9 and TRBJ2-2, with 10 bases identical to TRBD2. After removal of 6 bases from V and 6 bases from J, the junction contained 5 bases not matched to a gene. The V gene's germline CDR1 is SGDLS and CDR2 YYNGEE. The CDR3 spans 14 residues. Supplemented by reference TRBV9 and TRBJ2-2, the full variable domain reads DSGVTQTPKHLITATGQRVTLRCSPRSGDLSVYWYQQSLDQGLQFLIQYYNGEERAKGNILERFSAQQFPDLHSELNLSSLELGDSALYFCASTIAGGPGELFFGEGSRLTVL.